Given below is one T cell receptor beta chain in context. This record comes from a study of T cell changes during pregnancy in multiple sclerosis. Assay: immunoSEQ multiplex PCR; the TCRdb copy retains only in-frame clones and omits some. The repertoire holds 40,000 to 50,000 clones, with roughly 90% as singletons. The V end lost 5 bases, the J end lost 3 bases, and 16 bases lay between the germline ends. From germline, CDR1 is SGHTA and CDR2 FQGTGA. CDR3 length equals 15 residues. The V gene is TRBV7-3, the J gene TRBJ1-2, with D perhaps TRBD1 (6 bases). Here the sequenced sample was CD4+ T cells from peripheral blood mononuclear cells, taken before pregnancy. This clonotype originated in a female donor with multiple sclerosis, enrolled in a pregnancy study. CDR3 loop: CASSLGGGSHYGYTF. Here the CDR3 DNA reads TGTGCCAGCAGCCTAGGGGGGGGGAGCCACTATGGCTACACCTTC.